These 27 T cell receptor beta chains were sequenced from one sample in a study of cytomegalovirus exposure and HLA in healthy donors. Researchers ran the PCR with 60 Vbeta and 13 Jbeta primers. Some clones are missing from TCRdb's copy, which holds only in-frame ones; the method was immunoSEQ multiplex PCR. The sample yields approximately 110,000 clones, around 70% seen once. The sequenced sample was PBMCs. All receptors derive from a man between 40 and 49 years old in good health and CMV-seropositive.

CDR3: CASSRLAGAYEQYF. CDR3 sequence (DNA): TGTGCCAGCAGCCGACTAGCGGGAGCCTACGAGCAGTACTTC. The V and J genes are TRBV7-2 and TRBJ2-7, with 12 bases aligning to TRBD2. The CDR3 length is 14 residues. J gave up 2 bases and V 5 bases, and 1 base lay outside the gene matches. CDR1 and CDR2 (germline): SGHTA, FQGNSA.

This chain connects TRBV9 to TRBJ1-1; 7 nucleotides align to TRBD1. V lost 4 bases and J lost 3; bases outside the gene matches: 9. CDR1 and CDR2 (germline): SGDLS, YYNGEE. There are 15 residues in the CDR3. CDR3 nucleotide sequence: TGTGCCAGCAGCTACGGGACAGAACCTTACACTGAAGCTTTCTTT. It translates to CASSYGTEPYTEAFF.

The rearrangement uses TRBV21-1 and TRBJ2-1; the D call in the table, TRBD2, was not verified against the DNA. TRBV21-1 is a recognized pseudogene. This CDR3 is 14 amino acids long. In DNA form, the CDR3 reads TGTGCCAGCAGCAAATGGCTAGCGTCCAATGAGCAGTTCTTC. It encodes CASSKWLASNEQFF.

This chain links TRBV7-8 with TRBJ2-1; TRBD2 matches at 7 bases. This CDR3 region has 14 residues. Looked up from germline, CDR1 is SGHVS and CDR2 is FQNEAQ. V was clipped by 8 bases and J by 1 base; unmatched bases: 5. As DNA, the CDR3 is TGTGCCAGCTCAGCGGGATCATCCTACAATGAGCAGTTCTTC. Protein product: CASSAGSSYNEQFF.

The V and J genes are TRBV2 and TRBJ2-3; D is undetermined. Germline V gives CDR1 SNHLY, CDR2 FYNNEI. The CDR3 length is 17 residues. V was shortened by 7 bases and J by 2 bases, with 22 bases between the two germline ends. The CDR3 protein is CASNPASSPPFTDTQYF. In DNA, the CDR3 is TGTGCCAGCAACCCGGCCTCTAGTCCCCCCTTCACAGATACGCAGTATTTT.

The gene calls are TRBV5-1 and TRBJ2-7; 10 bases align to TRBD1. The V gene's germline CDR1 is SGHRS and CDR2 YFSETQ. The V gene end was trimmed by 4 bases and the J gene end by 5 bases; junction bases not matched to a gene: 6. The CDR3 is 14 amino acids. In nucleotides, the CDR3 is TGCGCCAGCAGCCCGGGGACAGGGGACCACGAGCAGTACTTC. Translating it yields CASSPGTGDHEQYF.

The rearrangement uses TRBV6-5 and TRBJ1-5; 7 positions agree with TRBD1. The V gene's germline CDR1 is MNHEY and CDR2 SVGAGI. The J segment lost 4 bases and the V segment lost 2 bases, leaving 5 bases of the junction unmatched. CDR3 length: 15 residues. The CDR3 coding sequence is TGTGCCAGCAGTTACCCGACAGGGTCAAATCAGCCCCAGCATTTT. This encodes CASSYPTGSNQPQHF.

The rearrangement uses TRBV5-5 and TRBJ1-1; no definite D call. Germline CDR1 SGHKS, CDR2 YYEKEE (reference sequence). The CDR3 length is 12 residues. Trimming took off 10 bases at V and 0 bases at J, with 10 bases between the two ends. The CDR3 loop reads CASGMLNTEAFF. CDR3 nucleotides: TGTGCCTCGGGGATGTTGAACACTGAAGCTTTCTTT.

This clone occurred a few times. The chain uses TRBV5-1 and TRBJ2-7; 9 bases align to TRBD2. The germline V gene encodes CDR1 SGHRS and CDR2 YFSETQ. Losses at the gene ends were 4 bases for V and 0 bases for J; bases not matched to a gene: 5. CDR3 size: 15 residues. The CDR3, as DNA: TGCGCCAGCAGCCTCGGGACTAGCATCTCCTACGAGCAGTACTTC. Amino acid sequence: CASSLGTSISYEQYF.

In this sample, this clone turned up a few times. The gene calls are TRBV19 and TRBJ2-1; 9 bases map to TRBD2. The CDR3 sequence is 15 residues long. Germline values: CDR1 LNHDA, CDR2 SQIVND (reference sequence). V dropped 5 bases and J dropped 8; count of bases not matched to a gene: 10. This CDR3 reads CASSPLAGLLDEQFF. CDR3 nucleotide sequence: TGTGCCAGTAGTCCACTAGCGGGCCTGTTGGATGAGCAGTTCTTC.

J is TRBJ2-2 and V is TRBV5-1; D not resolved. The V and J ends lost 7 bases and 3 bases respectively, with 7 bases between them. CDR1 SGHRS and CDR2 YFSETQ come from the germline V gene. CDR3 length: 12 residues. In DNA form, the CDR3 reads TGCGCCAGCCTAGATTACACCGGGGAGCTGTTTTTT. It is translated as CASLDYTGELFF.

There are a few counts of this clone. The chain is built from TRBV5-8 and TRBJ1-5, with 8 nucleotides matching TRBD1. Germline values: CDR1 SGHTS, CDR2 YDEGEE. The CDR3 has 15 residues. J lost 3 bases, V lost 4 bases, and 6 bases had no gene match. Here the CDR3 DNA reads TGTGCCAGCAGCACCTGGACAGGGCACAATCAGCCCCAGCATTTT. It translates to CASSTWTGHNQPQHF.

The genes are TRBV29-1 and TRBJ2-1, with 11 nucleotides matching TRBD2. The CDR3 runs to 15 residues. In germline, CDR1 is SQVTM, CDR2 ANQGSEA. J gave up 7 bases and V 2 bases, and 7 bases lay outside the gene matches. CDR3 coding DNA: TGCAGCGTTGAAACACTAGCGGGAGACAGGAATGAGCAGTTCTTC. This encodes CSVETLAGDRNEQFF.

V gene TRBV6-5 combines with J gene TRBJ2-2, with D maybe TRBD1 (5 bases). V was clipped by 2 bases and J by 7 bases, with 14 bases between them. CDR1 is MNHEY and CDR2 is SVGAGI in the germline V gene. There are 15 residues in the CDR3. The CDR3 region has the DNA TGTGCCAGCAGTTACAATCCCAGGGTGGGCGGGGAGCTGTTTTTT. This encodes CASSYNPRVGGELFF.

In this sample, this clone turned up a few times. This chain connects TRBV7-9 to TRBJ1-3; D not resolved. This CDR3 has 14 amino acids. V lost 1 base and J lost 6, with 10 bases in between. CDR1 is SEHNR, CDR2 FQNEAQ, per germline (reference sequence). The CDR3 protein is CASSLVGSINTIYF. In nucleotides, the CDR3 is TGTGCCAGCAGCTTAGTCGGGTCCATAAACACCATATATTTT.

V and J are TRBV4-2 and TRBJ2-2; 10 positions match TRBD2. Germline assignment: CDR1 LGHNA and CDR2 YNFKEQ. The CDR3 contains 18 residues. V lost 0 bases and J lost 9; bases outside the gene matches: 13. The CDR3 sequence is CASSQDSPASGSTRELFF. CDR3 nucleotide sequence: TGTGCCAGCAGCCAAGATTCCCCGGCTAGCGGGAGTACCCGGGAGCTGTTTTTT.

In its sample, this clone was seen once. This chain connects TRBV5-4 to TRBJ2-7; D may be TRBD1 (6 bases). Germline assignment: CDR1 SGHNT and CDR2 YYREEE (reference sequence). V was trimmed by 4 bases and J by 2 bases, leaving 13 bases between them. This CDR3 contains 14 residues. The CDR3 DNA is TGTGCCAGCAGCCTTACAGGGAAGACCTACGAGCAGTACTTC. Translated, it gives CASSLTGKTYEQYF.

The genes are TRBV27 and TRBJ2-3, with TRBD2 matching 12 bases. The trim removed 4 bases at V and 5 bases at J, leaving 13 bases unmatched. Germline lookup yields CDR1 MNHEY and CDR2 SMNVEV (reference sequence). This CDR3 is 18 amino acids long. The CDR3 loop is CASSYPTSSGRAGDTQYF. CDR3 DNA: TGTGCCAGCAGTTACCCCACCTCTAGCGGGAGGGCCGGAGATACGCAGTATTTT.

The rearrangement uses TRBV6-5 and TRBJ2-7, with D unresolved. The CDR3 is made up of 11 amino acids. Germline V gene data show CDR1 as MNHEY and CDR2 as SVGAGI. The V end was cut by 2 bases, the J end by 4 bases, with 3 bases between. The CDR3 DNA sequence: TGTGCCAGCAGTTACCTGTACGAGCAGTACTTC. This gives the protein CASSYLYEQYF.

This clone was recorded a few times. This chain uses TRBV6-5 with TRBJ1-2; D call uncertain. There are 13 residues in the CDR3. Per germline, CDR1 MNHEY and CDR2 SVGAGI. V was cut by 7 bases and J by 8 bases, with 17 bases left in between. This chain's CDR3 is CASIRGHGAGYTF. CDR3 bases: TGTGCCAGCATTCGAGGGCACGGTGCGGGCTACACCTTC.

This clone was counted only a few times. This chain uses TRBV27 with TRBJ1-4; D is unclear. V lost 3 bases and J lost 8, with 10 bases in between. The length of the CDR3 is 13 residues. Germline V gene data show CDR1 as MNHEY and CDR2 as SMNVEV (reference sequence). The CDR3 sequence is CASSLLGREKLFF. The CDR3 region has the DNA TGTGCCAGCAGTTTGTTAGGGAGGGAAAAACTGTTTTTT.

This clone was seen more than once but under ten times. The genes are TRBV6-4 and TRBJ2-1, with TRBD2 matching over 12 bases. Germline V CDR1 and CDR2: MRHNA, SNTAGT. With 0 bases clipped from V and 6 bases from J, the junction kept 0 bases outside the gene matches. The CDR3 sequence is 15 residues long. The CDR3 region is CASSDSTSGSNEQFF. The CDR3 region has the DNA TGTGCCAGCAGTGACTCGACTAGCGGGAGCAATGAGCAGTTCTTC.

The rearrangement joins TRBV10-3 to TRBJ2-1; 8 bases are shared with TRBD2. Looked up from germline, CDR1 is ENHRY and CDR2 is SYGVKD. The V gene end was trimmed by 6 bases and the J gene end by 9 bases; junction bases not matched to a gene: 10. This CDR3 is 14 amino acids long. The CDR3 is CAIRQERENSEQFF. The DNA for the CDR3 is TGTGCCATCAGACAAGAGCGGGAGAACTCTGAGCAGTTCTTC.

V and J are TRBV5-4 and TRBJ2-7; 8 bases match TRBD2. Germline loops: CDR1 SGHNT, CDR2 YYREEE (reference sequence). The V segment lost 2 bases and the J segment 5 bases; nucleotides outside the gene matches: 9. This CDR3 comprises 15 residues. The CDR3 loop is CASSFSRTSPNEQYF. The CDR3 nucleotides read TGTGCCAGCAGCTTCTCCCGGACTAGCCCCAACGAGCAGTACTTC.

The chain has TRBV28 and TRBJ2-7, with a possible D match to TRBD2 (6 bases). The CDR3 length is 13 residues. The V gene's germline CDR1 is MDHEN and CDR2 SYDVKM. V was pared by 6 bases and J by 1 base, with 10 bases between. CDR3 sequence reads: CASRETSSYEQYF. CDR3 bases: TGTGCCAGCAGGGAGACTAGTTCCTACGAGCAGTACTTC.

The CDR3 nucleotides are TGTGCCAGCAGTGACCGGGGAAACGAGCAGTACTTC. Its translation is CASSDRGNEQYF. This chain links TRBV2 with TRBJ2-7, with TRBD2 as a possible D gene (5 bases). Germline CDR1 reads SNHLY; CDR2 reads FYNNEI. This CDR3 contains 12 residues. Trimming shortened V by 3 bases and J by 5 bases, and 8 bases separated the two germline ends.

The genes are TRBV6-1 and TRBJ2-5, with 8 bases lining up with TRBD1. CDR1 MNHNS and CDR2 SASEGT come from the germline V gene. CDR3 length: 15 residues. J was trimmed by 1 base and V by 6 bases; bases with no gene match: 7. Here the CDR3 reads CASSDLTGGQETQYF. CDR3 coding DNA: TGTGCCAGCAGCGACCTAACAGGGGGCCAAGAGACCCAGTACTTC.